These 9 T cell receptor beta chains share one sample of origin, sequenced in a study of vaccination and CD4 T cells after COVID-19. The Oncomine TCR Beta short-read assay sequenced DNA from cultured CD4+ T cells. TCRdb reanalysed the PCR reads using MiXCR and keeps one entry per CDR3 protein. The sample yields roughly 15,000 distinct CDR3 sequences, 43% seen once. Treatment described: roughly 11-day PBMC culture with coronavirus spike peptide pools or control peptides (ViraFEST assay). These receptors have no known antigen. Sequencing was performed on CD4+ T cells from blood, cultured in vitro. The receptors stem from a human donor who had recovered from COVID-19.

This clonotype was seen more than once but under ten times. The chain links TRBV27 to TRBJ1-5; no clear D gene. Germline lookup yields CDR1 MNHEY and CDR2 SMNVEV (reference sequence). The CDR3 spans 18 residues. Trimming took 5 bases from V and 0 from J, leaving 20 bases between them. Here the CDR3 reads CASSPWTDYYGSNQPQHF. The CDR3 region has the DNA TGTGCCAGCAGTCCCTGGACGGATTACTACGGTAGCAATCAGCCCCAGCATTTT.

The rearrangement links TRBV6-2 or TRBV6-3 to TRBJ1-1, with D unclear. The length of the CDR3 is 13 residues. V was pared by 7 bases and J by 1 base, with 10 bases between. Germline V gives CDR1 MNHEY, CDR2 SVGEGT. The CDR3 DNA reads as TGTGCCAGCACCCAGTCAGAGAACACTGAAGCTTTCTTT. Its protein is CASTQSENTEAFF.

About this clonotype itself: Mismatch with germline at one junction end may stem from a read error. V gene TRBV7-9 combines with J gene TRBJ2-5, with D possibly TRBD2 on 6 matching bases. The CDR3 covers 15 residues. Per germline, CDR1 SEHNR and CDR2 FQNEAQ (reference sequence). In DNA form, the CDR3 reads TGTGCCAGCAGCCACTCCCGGGACTCCGGAGAGACCCATTACTTC. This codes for CASSHSRDSGETHYF.

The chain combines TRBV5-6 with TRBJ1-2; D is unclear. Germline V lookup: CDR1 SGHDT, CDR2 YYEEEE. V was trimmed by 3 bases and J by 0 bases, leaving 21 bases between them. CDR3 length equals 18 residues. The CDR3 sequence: CASSSIAEFYRANYGYTF. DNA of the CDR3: TGTGCCAGCAGCTCAATCGCGGAGTTCTATAGAGCTAACTATGGCTACACCTTC.

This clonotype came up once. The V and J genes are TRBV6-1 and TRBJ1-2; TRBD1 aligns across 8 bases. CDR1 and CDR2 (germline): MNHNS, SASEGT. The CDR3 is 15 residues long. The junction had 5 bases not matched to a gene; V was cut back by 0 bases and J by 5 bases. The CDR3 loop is CASSEAERQGYGYTF. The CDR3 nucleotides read TGTGCCAGCAGTGAAGCGGAAAGACAGGGGTATGGCTACACCTTC.

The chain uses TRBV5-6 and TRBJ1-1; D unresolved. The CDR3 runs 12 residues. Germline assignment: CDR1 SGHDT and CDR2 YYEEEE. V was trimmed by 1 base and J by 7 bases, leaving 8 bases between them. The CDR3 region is CASSLREGEAFF. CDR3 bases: TGTGCCAGCAGCTTGAGGGAGGGTGAAGCTTTCTTT.

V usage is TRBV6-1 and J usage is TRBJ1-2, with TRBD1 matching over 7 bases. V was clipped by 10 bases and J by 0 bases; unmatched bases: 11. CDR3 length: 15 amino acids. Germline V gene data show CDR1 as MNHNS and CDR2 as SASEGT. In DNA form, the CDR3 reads TGTGCCACCTGGGACAGATCCTCAGCTAACTATGGCTACACCTTC. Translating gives CATWDRSSANYGYTF.

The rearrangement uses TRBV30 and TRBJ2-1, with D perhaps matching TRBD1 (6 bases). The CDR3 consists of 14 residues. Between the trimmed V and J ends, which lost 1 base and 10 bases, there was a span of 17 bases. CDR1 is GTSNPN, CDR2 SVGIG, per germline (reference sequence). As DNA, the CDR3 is TGTGCCTGGAGTGGATTGGGGGCCGGCGGGGAGCAGTTCTTC. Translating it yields CAWSGLGAGGEQFF.

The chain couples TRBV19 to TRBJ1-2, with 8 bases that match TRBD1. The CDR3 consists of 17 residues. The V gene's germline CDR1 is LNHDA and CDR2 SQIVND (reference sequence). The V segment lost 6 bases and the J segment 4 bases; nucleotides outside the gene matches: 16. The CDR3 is CASSPREGTGILYGYTF. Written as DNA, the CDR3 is TGTGCCAGTAGCCCGAGGGAGGGGACAGGTATTCTCTATGGCTACACCTTC.